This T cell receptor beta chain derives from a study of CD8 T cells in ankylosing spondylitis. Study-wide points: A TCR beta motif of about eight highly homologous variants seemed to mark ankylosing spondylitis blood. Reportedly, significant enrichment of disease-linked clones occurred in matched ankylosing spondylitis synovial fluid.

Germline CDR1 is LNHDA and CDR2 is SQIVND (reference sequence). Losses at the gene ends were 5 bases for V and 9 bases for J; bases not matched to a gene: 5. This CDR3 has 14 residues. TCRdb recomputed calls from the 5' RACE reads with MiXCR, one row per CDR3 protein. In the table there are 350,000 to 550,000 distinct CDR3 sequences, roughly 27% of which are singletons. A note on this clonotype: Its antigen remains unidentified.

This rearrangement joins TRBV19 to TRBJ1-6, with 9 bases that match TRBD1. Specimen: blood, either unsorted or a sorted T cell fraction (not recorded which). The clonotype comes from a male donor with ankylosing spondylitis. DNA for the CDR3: TGTGCCAGTAGTCTACAGGGGGCAGGTTCACCCCTCCACTTT. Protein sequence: CASSLQGAGSPLHF.